This T cell receptor (beta chain) was recovered during a study of response to subunit inactivated influenza vaccine. Study-level findings and limits: After each seasonal influenza vaccination, few new T cells are recruited, the authors suggested.

Germline V gene data show CDR1 as DFQATT and CDR2 as SNEGSKA (reference sequence). V gave up 6 bases and J gave up 0 bases, with 18 bases separating them. There are 15 residues in the CDR3. TCRdb used MiXCR to reprocess the RT-PCR reads, holding one entry per CDR3 protein. The table lists roughly 780,000 distinct CDR3 sequences, approximately 18% of them singletons, with 11% in the top ten. Concerning this clonotype: Its specificity is unknown.

J is TRBJ2-7 and V is TRBV20-1; perhaps TRBD2 as D (6 bases). Here the sequenced sample was PBMCs from blood, taken more than 4 days after vaccination. The receptor comes from a man aged 45-60 years who received an inactivated influenza vaccine. The CDR3 reads CSALVGAGPSYEQYF. The CDR3 nucleotides read TGCAGTGCCTTAGTTGGCGCGGGACCCTCCTACGAGCAGTACTTC.